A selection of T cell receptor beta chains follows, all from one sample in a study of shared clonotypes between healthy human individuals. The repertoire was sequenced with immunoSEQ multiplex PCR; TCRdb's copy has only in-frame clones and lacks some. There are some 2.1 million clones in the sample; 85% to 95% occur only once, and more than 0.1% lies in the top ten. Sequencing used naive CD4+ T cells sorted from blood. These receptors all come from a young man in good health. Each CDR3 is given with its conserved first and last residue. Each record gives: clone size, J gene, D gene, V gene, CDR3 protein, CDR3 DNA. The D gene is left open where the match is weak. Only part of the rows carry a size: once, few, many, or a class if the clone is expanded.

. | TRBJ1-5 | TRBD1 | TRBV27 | CASSRGTGVNQPQHF | TGTGCCAGCAGCCGTGGGACAGGCGTTAATCAGCCCCAGCATTTT
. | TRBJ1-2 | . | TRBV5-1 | CARPGGDGRTNYGYTF | TGCGCCAGGCCAGGTGGGGACGGAAGAACTAACTATGGCTACACCTTC
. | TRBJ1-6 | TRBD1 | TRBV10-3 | CAISVGTANSPLHF | TGTGCCATCAGCGTCGGGACAGCTAATTCACCCCTCCACTTT
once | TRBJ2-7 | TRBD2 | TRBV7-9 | CASRPGGASGRRGAEQYF | TGTGCCAGCAGACCTGGCGGGGCCAGCGGGAGGAGGGGCGCGGAGCAGTACTTC
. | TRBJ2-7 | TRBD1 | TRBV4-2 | CASSRMGKTGNSEQYF | TGTGCCAGCAGCCGAATGGGGAAGACAGGGAACTCCGAGCAGTACTTC
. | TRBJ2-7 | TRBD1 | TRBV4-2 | CASSQSDRVYEQYF | TGTGCCAGCAGCCAATCAGACAGGGTATACGAGCAGTACTTC
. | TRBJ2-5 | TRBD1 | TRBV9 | CASSALAGQGRETQYF | TGTGCCAGCAGCGCCCTTGCGGGACAGGGTCGCGAGACCCAGTACTTC
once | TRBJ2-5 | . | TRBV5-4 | CATSRAQETQYF | TGTGCCACCTCCCGGGCGCAAGAGACCCAGTACTTC
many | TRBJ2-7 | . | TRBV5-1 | CASSSGGGDYEQYF | TGCGCCAGCAGCTCTGGTGGTGGGGATTACGAGCAGTACTTC
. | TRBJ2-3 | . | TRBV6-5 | CASKPRRTDTQYF | TGTGCCAGCAAACCCCGCCGCACAGATACGCAGTATTTT
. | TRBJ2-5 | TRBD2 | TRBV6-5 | CASSYALAGGQETQYF | TGTGCCAGCAGTTACGCGCTAGCGGGAGGCCAAGAGACCCAGTACTTC
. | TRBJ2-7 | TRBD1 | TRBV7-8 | CASSLPTGISYEQYF | TGTGCCAGCAGCTTACCGACAGGGATCAGCTACGAGCAGTACTTC
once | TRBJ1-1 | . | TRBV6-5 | CASRPNTVLNTEAFF | TGTGCCAGCAGACCTAACACGGTCCTGAACACTGAAGCTTTCTTT
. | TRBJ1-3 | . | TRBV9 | CASSESTSGGRIISGNTIYF | TGTGCCAGCAGCGAATCAACGAGCGGTGGGCGAATTATCTCTGGAAACACCATATATTTT
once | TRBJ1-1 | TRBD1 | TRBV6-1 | CASSGGDSMNTEAFF | TGTGCCAGCAGTGGAGGGGACAGCATGAACACTGAAGCTTTCTTT
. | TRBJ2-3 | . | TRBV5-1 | CASSPPGVPVDTQYF | TGCGCCAGCAGCCCTCCGGGGGTCCCCGTAGATACGCAGTATTTT
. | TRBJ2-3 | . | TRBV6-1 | CASSGTPSQTDTQYF | TGTGCCAGCAGTGGTACGCCCTCTCAGACAGATACGCAGTATTTT
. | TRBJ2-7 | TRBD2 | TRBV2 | CASRRTSGGEKQYF | TGTGCCAGCAGGAGGACTAGCGGAGGCGAGAAGCAGTACTTC
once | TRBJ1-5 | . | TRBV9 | CASSVGGEVNQPQHF | TGTGCCAGCAGCGTAGGCGGGGAAGTCAATCAGCCCCAGCATTTT
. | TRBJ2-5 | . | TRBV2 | CASSEAPYPGETQYF | TGTGCCAGCAGTGAAGCGCCGTATCCTGGTGAGACCCAGTACTTC
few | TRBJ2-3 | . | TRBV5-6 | CASSSGLPDTQYF | TGTGCCAGCAGCTCGGGATTACCTGATACGCAGTATTTT
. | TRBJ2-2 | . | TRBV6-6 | CASRAVAGELFF | TGTGCCAGCAGGGCGGTTGCCGGGGAGCTGTTTTTT
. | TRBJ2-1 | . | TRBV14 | CASSPHNEQFF | TGTGCCAGCAGCCCTCACAATGAGCAGTTCTTC
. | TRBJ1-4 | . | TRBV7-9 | CASSLGVGDEKLFF | TGTGCCAGCAGCCTAGGGGTAGGAGATGAAAAACTGTTTTTT
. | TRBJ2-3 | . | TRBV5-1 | CASSPAWGSGTDTQYF | TGCGCCAGCAGCCCCGCCTGGGGGTCTGGCACAGATACGCAGTATTTT
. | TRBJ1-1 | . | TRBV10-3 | CATASGAGDTEAFF | TGTGCCACCGCCTCAGGGGCCGGTGACACTGAAGCTTTCTTT
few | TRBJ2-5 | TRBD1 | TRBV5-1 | CASSATGQETQYF | TGCGCCAGCAGCGCGACAGGGCAAGAGACCCAGTACTTC
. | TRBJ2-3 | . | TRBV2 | CASSEGGYSTDTQYF | TGTGCCAGCAGTGAGGGAGGATATAGCACAGATACGCAGTATTTT
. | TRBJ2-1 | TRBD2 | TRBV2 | CASSEREGRTSYNEQFF | TGTGCCAGCAGTGAGCGGGAGGGCCGGACCTCCTACAATGAGCAGTTCTTC
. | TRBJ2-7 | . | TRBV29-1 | CSVSTQGREQYF | TGCAGCGTTTCTACACAGGGCAGGGAGCAGTACTTC
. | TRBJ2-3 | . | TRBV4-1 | CASSQDPGLANTDTQYF | TGCGCCAGCAGCCAAGATCCAGGGCTAGCGAACACAGATACGCAGTATTTT
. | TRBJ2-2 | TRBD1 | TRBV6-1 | CATPSAGGNTGELFF | TGTGCCACCCCTTCGGCAGGGGGCAACACCGGGGAGCTGTTTTTT
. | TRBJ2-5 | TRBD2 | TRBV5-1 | CASSLPGGETQYF | TGCGCCAGCAGCTTACCGGGAGGAGAGACCCAGTACTTC
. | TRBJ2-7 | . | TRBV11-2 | CASSEREYNEQYF | TGTGCCAGCAGTGAGAGGGAATATAACGAGCAGTACTTC
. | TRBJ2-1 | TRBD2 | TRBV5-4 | CASSQDDHGLAQFF | TGCGCCAGCAGCCAAGATGATCACGGACTAGCACAGTTCTTC
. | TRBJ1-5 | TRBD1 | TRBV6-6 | CASSPGTGENQPQHF | TGTGCCAGCAGTCCCGGGACAGGGGAAAATCAGCCCCAGCATTTT
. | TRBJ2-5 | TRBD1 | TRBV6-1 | CASSEQGALETQYF | TGTGCCAGCAGTGAACAGGGGGCATTGGAGACCCAGTACTTC
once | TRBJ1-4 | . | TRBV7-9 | CASSLLRGQGEKLFF | TGTGCCAGCAGCTTATTGCGGGGGCAGGGGGAAAAACTGTTTTTT
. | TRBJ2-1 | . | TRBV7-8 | CASSLETTGEQFF | TGTGCCAGCAGCTTAGAAACGACTGGTGAGCAGTTCTTC
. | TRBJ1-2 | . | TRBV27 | CASRADSLVGGYTF | TGTGCCAGCAGGGCGGACAGCCTCGTAGGGGGCTACACCTTC
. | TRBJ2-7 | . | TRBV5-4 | CASSLAGEQYF | TGTGCCAGCAGCTTGGCAGGGGAGCAGTACTTC
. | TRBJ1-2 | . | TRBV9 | CASSGGAADYGYTF | TGTGCCAGCAGCGGAGGAGCAGCGGACTATGGCTACACCTTC
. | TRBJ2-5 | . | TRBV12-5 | CASGLGTTVEETQYF | TGTGCTAGTGGTCTCGGGACAACTGTGGAAGAGACCCAGTACTTC
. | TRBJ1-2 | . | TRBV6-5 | CASRPEGVNYGYTF | TGTGCCAGCAGACCTGAGGGGGTAAACTATGGCTACACCTTC
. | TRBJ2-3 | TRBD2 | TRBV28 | CASSASGGLDTQYF | TGTGCCAGCAGTGCTAGCGGGGGGCTGGATACGCAGTATTTT
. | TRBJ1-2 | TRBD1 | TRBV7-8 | CASSPSGGTGFGENGYTF | TGTGCCAGCAGCCCCTCCGGGGGGACAGGGTTTGGTGAGAATGGCTACACCTTC
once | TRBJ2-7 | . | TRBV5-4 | CASSLLPQYEQYF | TGTGCCAGCAGCCTCCTTCCCCAGTACGAGCAGTACTTC
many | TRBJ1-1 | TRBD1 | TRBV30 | CAWSGQGYNTEAFF | TGTGCCTGGAGTGGACAGGGGTACAACACTGAAGCTTTCTTT
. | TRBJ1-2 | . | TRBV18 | CASSPQGANYGYTF | TGTGCCAGCTCACCACAGGGGGCTAACTATGGCTACACCTTC
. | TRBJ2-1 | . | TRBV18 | CASSPLPPSVAYNEQFF | TGTGCCAGCTCACCACTACCCCCGAGCGTGGCCTACAATGAGCAGTTCTTC
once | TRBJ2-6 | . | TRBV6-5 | CASRGRPGANVLTF | TGTGCCAGCAGGGGGAGACCTGGGGCCAACGTCCTGACTTTC
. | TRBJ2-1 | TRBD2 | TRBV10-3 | CATAEGLAGGYEQFF | TGTGCCACCGCCGAGGGACTAGCGGGGGGGTATGAGCAGTTCTTC